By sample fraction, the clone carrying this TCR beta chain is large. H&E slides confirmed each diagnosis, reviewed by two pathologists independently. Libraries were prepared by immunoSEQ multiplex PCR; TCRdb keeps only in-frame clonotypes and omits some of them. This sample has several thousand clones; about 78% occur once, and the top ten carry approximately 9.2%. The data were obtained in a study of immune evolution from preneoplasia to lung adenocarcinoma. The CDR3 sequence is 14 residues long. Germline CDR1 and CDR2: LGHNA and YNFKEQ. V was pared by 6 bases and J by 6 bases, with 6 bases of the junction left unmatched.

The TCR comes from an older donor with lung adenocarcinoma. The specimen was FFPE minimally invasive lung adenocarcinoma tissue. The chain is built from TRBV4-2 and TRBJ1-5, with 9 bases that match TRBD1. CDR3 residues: CASSRDREVQPQHF. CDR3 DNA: TGTGCCAGCAGTCGGGACAGGGAGGTTCAGCCCCAGCATTTT.